This TCR beta chain was observed in a study of blood T cell repertoires in COVID-19. Overall study: Whether acute or convalescent, the COVID-19 samples came from the United States, Italy and Spain. From T cells, B-cell-depleted T cells, or PBMCs came the material, which was cDNA or gDNA.

Under the authors' procedure: Amplified reference gene primers provided the basis for estimating nucleated cell counts. This table comes from immunoSEQ multiplex PCR, and its TCRdb copy is limited to in-frame clones, with some not included. V and J calls and clone size are as listed in that table; D and trimming were resolved from the DNA. The sample shows more than 200,000 clones, approximately 80% of them seen only once. The V gene lost 2 bases and the J gene lost 8 bases, with 13 bases spanning the gap. The CDR3 has 13 residues. The germline V gene encodes CDR1 SGHDT and CDR2 YYEEEE. The sequence was obtained from a woman between 40 and 55 years old who had recovered from COVID-19. The material sequenced was peripheral blood. This chain uses TRBV5-6 with TRBJ1-2; TRBD1 might be the D (6 bases). The CDR3 reads CASSLGQYDGYTF. The DNA for the CDR3 is TGTGCCAGCAGCTTAGGACAGTACGACGGCTACACCTTC.